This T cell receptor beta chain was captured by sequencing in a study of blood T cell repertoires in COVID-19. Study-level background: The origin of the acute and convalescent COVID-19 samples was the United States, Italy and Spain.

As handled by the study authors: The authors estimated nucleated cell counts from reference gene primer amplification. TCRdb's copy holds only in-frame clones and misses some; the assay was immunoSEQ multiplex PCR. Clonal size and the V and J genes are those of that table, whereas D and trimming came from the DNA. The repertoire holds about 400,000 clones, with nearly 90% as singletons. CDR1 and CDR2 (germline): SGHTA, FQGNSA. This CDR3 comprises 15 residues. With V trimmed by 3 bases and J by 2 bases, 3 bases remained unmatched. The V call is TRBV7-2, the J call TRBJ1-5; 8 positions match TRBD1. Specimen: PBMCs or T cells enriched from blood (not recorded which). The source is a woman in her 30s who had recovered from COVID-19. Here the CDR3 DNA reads TGTGCCAGCAGCTTGGAGACAGGGGGCAATCAGCCCCAGCATTTT. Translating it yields CASSLETGGNQPQHF.